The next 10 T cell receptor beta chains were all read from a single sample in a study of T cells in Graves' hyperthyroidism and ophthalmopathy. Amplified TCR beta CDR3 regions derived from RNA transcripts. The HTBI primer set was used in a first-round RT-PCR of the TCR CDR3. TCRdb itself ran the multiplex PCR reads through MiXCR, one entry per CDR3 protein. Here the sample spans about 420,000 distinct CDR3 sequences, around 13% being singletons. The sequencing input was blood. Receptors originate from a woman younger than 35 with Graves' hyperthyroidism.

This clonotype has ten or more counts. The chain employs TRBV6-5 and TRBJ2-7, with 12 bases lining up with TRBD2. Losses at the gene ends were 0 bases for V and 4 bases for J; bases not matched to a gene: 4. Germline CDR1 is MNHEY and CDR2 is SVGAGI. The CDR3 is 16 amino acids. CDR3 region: CASSYSVLAGGYEQYF. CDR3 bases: TGTGCCAGCAGTTACTCCGTTCTAGCGGGAGGGTACGAGCAGTACTTC.

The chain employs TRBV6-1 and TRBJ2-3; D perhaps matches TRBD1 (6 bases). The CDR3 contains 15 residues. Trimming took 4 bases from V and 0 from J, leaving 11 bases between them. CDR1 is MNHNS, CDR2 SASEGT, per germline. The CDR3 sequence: CASSVQGTSTDTQYF. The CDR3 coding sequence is TGTGCCAGCAGTGTCCAGGGGACAAGCACAGATACGCAGTATTTT.

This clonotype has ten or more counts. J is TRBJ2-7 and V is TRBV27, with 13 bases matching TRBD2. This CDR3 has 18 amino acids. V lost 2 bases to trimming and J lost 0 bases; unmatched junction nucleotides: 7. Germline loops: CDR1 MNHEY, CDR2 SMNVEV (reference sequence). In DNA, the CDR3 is TGTGCCAGCAGTTTAAAAGGGAGACTAGCGGGAGGCTCCTACGAGCAGTACTTC. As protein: CASSLKGRLAGGSYEQYF.

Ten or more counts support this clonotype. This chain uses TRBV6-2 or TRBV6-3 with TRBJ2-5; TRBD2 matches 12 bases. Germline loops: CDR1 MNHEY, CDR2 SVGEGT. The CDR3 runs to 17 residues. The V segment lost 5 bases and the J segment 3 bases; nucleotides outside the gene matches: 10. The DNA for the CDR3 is TGTGCCAGCAGTCAGAGACTAGCGGGAGCTTTAGAAGAGACCCAGTACTTC. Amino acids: CASSQRLAGALEETQYF.

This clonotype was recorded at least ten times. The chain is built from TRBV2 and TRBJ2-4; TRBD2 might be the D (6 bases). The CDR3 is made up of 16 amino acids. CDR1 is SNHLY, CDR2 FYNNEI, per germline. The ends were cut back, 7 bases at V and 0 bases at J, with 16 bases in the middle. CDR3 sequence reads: CASKMRAGQAKNIQYF. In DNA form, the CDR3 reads TGTGCCAGCAAAATGAGAGCGGGCCAAGCCAAAAACATTCAGTACTTC.

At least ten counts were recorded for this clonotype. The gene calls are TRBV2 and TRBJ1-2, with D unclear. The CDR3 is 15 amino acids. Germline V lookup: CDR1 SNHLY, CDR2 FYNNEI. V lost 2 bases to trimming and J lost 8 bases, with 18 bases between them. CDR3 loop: CASSEKSGGPVGYTF. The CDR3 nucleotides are TGTGCCAGCAGTGAAAAGTCGGGCGGGCCGGTCGGCTACACCTTC.

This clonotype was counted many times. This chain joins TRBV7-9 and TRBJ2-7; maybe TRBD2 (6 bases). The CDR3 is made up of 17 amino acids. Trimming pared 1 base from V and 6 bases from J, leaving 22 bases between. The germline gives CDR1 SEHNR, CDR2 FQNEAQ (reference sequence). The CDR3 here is CASSLDIGKGAEGEQYF. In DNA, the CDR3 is TGTGCCAGCAGCTTAGATATTGGGAAGGGTGCGGAGGGCGAGCAGTACTTC.

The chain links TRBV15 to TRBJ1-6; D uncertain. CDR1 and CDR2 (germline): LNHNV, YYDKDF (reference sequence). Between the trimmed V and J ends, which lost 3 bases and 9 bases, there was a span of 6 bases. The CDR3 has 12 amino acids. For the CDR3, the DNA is TGTGCCACCAGCAGGGAACTTTCACCCCTCCACTTT. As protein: CATSRELSPLHF.

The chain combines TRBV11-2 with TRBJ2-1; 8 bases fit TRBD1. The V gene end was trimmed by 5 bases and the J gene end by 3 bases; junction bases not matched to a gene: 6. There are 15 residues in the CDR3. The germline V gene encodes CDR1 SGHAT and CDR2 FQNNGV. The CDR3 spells CASSVDRAVYNEQFF. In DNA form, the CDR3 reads TGTGCCAGCAGCGTGGACAGGGCTGTCTACAATGAGCAGTTCTTC.

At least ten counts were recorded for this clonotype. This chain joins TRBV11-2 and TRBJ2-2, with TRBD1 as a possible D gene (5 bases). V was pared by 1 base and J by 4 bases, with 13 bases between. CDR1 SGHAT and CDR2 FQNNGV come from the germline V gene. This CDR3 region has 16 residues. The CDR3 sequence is CASSLAVQGGTGELFF. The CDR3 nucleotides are TGTGCCAGCAGCTTAGCGGTGCAGGGTGGCACCGGGGAGCTGTTTTTT. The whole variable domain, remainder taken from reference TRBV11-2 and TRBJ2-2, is EAGVAQSPRYKIIEKRQSVAFWCNPISGHATLYWYQQILGQGPKLLIQFQNNGVVDDSQLPKDRFSAERLKGVDSTLKIQPAKLEDSAVYLCASSLAVQGGTGELFFGEGSRLTVL.